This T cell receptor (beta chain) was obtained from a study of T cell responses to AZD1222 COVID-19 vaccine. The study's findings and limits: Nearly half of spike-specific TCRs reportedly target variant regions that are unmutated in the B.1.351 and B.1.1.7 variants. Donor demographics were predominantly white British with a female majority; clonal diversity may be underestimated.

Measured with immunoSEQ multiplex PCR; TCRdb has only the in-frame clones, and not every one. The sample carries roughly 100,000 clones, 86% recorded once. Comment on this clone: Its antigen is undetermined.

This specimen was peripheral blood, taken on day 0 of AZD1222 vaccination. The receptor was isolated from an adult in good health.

The CDR3, as DNA: TGTGCCAGCAGTGAAGCGTTTTTCTATGGCTACACCTTC. Translated: CASSEAFFYGYTF. The gene calls are TRBV2 and TRBJ1-2; D is unresolved. Per germline, CDR1 SNHLY and CDR2 FYNNEI. The CDR3 is 13 amino acids. The V gene lost 0 bases and the J gene lost 4 bases, with 6 bases spanning the gap.